This TCR beta chain was sequenced in a study of blood T cell repertoires in COVID-19. Study in general: Sites in the United States, Italy and Spain provided acute and convalescent COVID-19 samples. The cDNA or gDNA used as material had been derived from T cells, B-cell-depleted T cells, or PBMCs.

J gave up 7 bases and V 1 base, and 11 bases lay outside the gene matches. CDR3 length: 16 amino acids. CDR1 and CDR2 from the germline V gene are SGHNT and YYREEE (reference sequence). Authors' methods: The assay estimated nucleated cells by amplifying reference gene primers. Sequencing used immunoSEQ multiplex PCR; TCRdb keeps in-frame clones, though not all of them. V and J calls and clone size are given by that table; D and trimming were obtained from the DNA. The sample consists of fewer than 80,000 clones, roughly 92% of them appearing once. The rearrangement joins TRBV5-4 to TRBJ1-2; 9 bases agree with TRBD1. This clonotype was obtained from a human donor in a cohort sampled during active COVID-19. What was sequenced was peripheral blood. The CDR3 nucleotides are TGTGCCAGCAGCTTGAAGGGTACCCGGACAGGGGCTGGCTACACCTTC. It codes for CASSLKGTRTGAGYTF.